Presented here are 18 T cell receptor beta chains from one specimen sequenced in a study of T cell repertoires in cytomegalovirus infection. Each CDR3 protein is one row after TCRdb ran MiXCR on the reads. The sample consists of roughly 140,000 distinct CDR3 sequences, about a quarter of them appearing once. What was sequenced was PBMCs. These receptors all stem from a human donor in good health (CMV status not recorded). Some clones in this sample may be carry-over from other donors' samples.

In its sample, this clonotype was seen many times. The chain employs TRBV12-3 or TRBV12-4 and TRBJ2-7, with D tentatively TRBD1 (5 bases). Between the trimmed V and J ends, which lost 7 bases and 1 base, there was a span of 14 bases. The CDR3 runs 14 residues. CDR3 sequence (DNA): TGTGCCAGCAAGGATCAGGGTTTTTCCTACGAGCAGTACTTC. Protein product: CASKDQGFSYEQYF.

In its sample, this clonotype was seen once. The rearrangement links TRBV28 to TRBJ2-6, with D possibly matching TRBD1 (5 bases). The CDR3 spans 15 residues. Germline CDR1 reads MDHEN; CDR2 reads SYDVKM. V was clipped by 3 bases and J by 3 bases, with 9 bases between them. This chain's CDR3 is CASSFPGYGANVLTF. Written as DNA, the CDR3 is TGTGCCAGCAGTTTCCCAGGGTATGGGGCCAACGTCCTGACTTTC.

The chain is built from TRBV20-1 and TRBJ1-2; no definite D call. From germline, CDR1 is DFQATT and CDR2 SNEGSKA (reference sequence). The CDR3 has 14 amino acids. Trimming took off 0 bases at V and 3 bases at J, with 11 bases between the two ends. CDR3 bases: TGCAGTGCTAGAGACGAGGGCAGCGACTATGGCTACACCTTC. Translating it yields CSARDEGSDYGYTF.

This clonotype is medium-sized (0.01 to 0.1%) within its sample. The rearrangement joins TRBV7-2 to TRBJ2-7, with 8 bases that match TRBD2. Germline V gene data show CDR1 as SGHTA and CDR2 as FQGNSA. V dropped 8 bases and J dropped 1; count of bases not matched to a gene: 4. The CDR3 has 13 amino acids. CDR3 sequence reads: CASGSGASYEQYF. Written as DNA, the CDR3 is TGTGCCAGCGGTAGCGGGGCTTCCTACGAGCAGTACTTC.

CDR3 DNA: TGTGCCAGCAGTTCCCTCCTACCGAGGGCGTACTTC. The encoded protein is CASSSLLPRAYF. The chain recombines TRBV12-3 or TRBV12-4 with TRBJ2-7, with D maybe TRBD2 (5 bases). This CDR3 contains 12 residues. V was shortened by 4 bases and J by 12 bases, with 16 bases between the two germline ends.

In this sample, this clonotype turned up many times. This chain connects TRBV7-8 to TRBJ2-2; D is perhaps TRBD2 (5 bases). The V end was cut by 2 bases, the J end by 0 bases, with 13 bases between. Looked up from germline, CDR1 is SGHVS and CDR2 is FQNEAQ. This CDR3 has 17 amino acids. The CDR3 sequence: CASSLFPGRPNTGELFF. CDR3 coding DNA: TGTGCCAGCAGCTTATTCCCGGGGAGACCGAACACCGGGGAGCTGTTTTTT.

This clonotype was recorded a few times. This chain uses TRBV12-3 or TRBV12-4 with TRBJ1-5; TRBD1 agrees at 8 bases. The CDR3 totals 15 residues. The junction had 9 bases not matched to a gene; V was cut back by 5 bases and J by 6 bases. This CDR3 reads CASSPHRGEVQPQHF. CDR3 DNA sequence: TGTGCCAGCAGTCCCCACAGGGGGGAGGTTCAGCCCCAGCATTTT.

This clonotype was seen only a few times. This chain links TRBV20-1 with TRBJ2-5, with 7 bases matching TRBD2. CDR3 length equals 11 residues. Germline CDR1 DFQATT, CDR2 SNEGSKA (reference sequence). With 8 bases clipped from V and 6 bases from J, the junction kept 6 bases outside the gene matches. The CDR3 loop reads CSPGGRKTQYF. In DNA form, the CDR3 reads TGCAGTCCCGGGGGGAGGAAGACCCAGTACTTC.

V and J are TRBV15 and TRBJ1-2; TRBD1 might be the D (6 bases). CDR3 size: 14 residues. Between the trimmed V and J ends, which lost 3 bases and 4 bases, there was a span of 12 bases. Germline values: CDR1 LNHNV, CDR2 YYDKDF (reference sequence). CDR3 coding DNA: TGTGCCACCAGCAGGGGGGCGAATAGCTATGGCTACACCTTC. Translation: CATSRGANSYGYTF.

This clonotype was detected once. The rearrangement links TRBV19 to TRBJ1-3, with D possibly TRBD1 on 6 matching bases. Germline CDR1 and CDR2: LNHDA and SQIVND (reference sequence). Trimming took off 7 bases at V and 0 bases at J, with 13 bases between the two ends. The CDR3 totals 15 residues. The DNA of the CDR3 is TGTGCCAGTATACCGCAGGGGAACTCTGGAAACACCATATATTTT. The encoded protein is CASIPQGNSGNTIYF.

This clonotype was picked up a small number of times. This chain connects TRBV15 to TRBJ2-7, with D possibly called TRBD1 or TRBD2 (5 bases each). CDR1 and CDR2 from the germline V gene are LNHNV and YYDKDF (reference sequence). The CDR3 runs 17 residues. Trimming stripped 1 base from V and 2 bases from J, with 18 bases between. The CDR3 protein is CATSRAEGTAETYEQYF. As DNA, the CDR3 is TGTGCCACCAGCAGAGCAGAAGGGACGGCGGAGACCTACGAGCAGTACTTC.

This clonotype was seen repeatedly, ten times or more. J is TRBJ2-5 and V is TRBV12-3 or TRBV12-4, with 11 bases matching TRBD1. The junction had 3 bases not matched to a gene; V was cut back by 5 bases and J by 4 bases. This CDR3 contains 14 residues. The CDR3 sequence: CASSPGTGGETQYF. The CDR3 bases are TGTGCCAGCAGTCCGGGGACAGGGGGAGAGACCCAGTACTTC.

V usage is TRBV28 and J usage is TRBJ2-5; 7 bases match TRBD2. Trimming cost V 6 bases and J 0 bases; bases outside gene matches: 10. CDR1 is MDHEN and CDR2 is SYDVKM in the germline V gene. This CDR3 comprises 16 residues. For the CDR3, the DNA is TGTGCCAGCAGCCCCTTAACTAGCGCATACCAAGAGACCCAGTACTTC. It is translated as CASSPLTSAYQETQYF.

A few counts support this clonotype. The V and J genes are TRBV6-2 or TRBV6-3 and TRBJ2-7; D possibly corresponds to TRBD1 (6 bases). Germline V gene data show CDR1 as MNHEY and CDR2 as SVGEGT. This CDR3 region has 16 residues. V gave up 2 bases and J gave up 6 bases, with 20 bases separating them. CDR3 loop: CASSYPTQGRPLEQYF. CDR3 bases: TGTGCCAGCAGTTACCCAACACAGGGAAGGCCTCTCGAGCAGTACTTC.

This clonotype appeared many times. The chain links TRBV28 to TRBJ1-1; D is uncertain. The CDR3 has 11 amino acids. The V gene's germline CDR1 is MDHEN and CDR2 SYDVKM. Deletions cut 3 bases from V and 2 bases from J, with 1 base between. The CDR3: CASSFNTEAFF. CDR3 nucleotides: TGTGCCAGCAGTTTCAACACTGAAGCTTTCTTT. The full variable domain, in which reference TRBV28 and TRBJ1-1 provide the parts outside the CDR3, is DVKVTQSSRYLVKRTGEKVFLECVQDMDHENMFWYRQDPGLGLRLIYFSYDVKMKEKGDIPEGYSVSREKKERFSLILESASTNQTSMYLCASSFNTEAFFGQGTRLTVV.

There are many counts of this clonotype. The chain has TRBV7-2 and TRBJ2-2; no firm D call. CDR1 and CDR2 (germline): SGHTA, FQGNSA. V was pared by 2 bases and J by 0 bases, with 13 bases between. The CDR3 is 17 amino acids. CDR3 in DNA: TGTGCCAGCAGCTTATACACTGAGACATCGAACACCGGGGAGCTGTTTTTT. The encoded protein is CASSLYTETSNTGELFF.

This clonotype was counted ten times or more. The rearrangement joins TRBV7-2 to TRBJ1-5; D not resolved. The germline gives CDR1 SGHTA, CDR2 FQGNSA. CDR3 length: 14 amino acids. Trimming removed 1 base at V and 3 bases at J, with 7 bases between. In DNA form, the CDR3 reads TGTGCCAGCAGCTTAGAACCGATCAATCAGCCCCAGCATTTT. Translated: CASSLEPINQPQHF. Full variable domain (outside the CDR3, taken from reference TRBV7-2 and TRBJ1-5): GAGVSQSPSNKVTEKGKDVELRCDPISGHTALYWYRQSLGQGLEFLIYFQGNSAPDKSGLPSDRFSAERTGGSVSTLTIQRTQQEDSAVYLCASSLEPINQPQHFGDGTRLSIL.

This clonotype was detected ten times or more. V gene TRBV7-2 combines with J gene TRBJ1-1; D remains unclear. The CDR3 has 10 residues. Trimming stripped 2 bases from V and 11 bases from J, with 6 bases between. The V gene's germline CDR1 is SGHTA and CDR2 FQGNSA. The CDR3 spells CASSLTTAFF. CDR3 sequence (DNA): TGTGCCAGCAGCTTAACAACGGCTTTCTTT.